The clone carrying this TCR beta chain was observed a handful of times. Its target is not known. This specimen belongs to a study of T-cell reconstitution after alpha-beta-depleted transplantation in children. Library preparation (for TCRbeta) was performed with unique molecular identifiers. TCRdb recomputed calls from the PCR reads with MiXCR, one row per CDR3 protein. The sample lists around 94,000 distinct CDR3 sequences, 5% to 6% occurring once. Germline V gene sequence: CDR1 LGHNA, CDR2 YNFKEQ. V was cut by 0 bases and J by 6 bases, with 11 bases left in between. This CDR3 region has 14 residues. Whole-study findings and limits: T-cell numbers and diversity, one year after transplant, stemmed largely from T cells that were newly produced.

The rearrangement joins TRBV4-2 to TRBJ1-2, with a possible D match to TRBD1 (5 bases). The source is a female patient aged 2-15 years who had a stem cell transplant for Fanconi anemia, so the T cells may come from the graft donor. Sequences were derived from PBMCs, mostly from graft donor cells, sampled 60 days after TCRalphabeta/CD19-depleted stem cell transplant. DNA for the CDR3: TGTGCCAGCAGCCAAGATCTTGGGGACCATGGCTACACCTTC. This gives the protein CASSQDLGDHGYTF.